A selection of T cell receptor beta chains follows, all from one sample in a study of cytomegalovirus exposure and HLA in healthy donors. TCRdb keeps only in-frame clones here, not all; method: immunoSEQ multiplex PCR. The sample contains about 120,000 clones, roughly 80% of which appear only once. Sequencing was done on a sample of PBMCs. The receptors come from a woman aged 25-40 years in good health and CMV-seropositive. CDR3s include the opening cysteine and the closing phenylalanine or tryptophan. The D gene is left open where the match is weak. The listing skips clone size in some rows; elsewhere it reads once, few, many or a size class.

TRBJ1-6	NA	TRBV7-2	13	NA	CASSFGLNSPLHF	TGTGCCAGCAGCTTTGGACTTAATTCACCCCTCCACTTT
TRBJ2-3	NA	TRBV27	12	NA	CASSLSYGTQYF	TGTGCCAGCAGTTTATCGTACGGTACGCAGTATTTT
TRBJ2-1	TRBD1	TRBV5-4	15	NA	CASSYGTGLFNEQFF	TGTGCCAGCAGCTACGGGACAGGGTTATTCAATGAGCAGTTCTTC
TRBJ1-1	NA	TRBV6-5	12	NA	CASGHRVQEAFF	TGTGCCAGCGGACATAGGGTCCAAGAGGCTTTCTTT
TRBJ1-3	NA	TRBV4-3	15	few	CASSQDPERGNTIYF	TGCGCCAGCAGCCAAGATCCGGAGAGAGGAAACACCATATATTTT
TRBJ2-7	TRBD2	TRBV7-9	12	NA	CASSAPGLAEYF	TGTGCCAGCAGCGCGCCGGGACTAGCGGAGTACTTC
TRBJ2-5	NA	TRBV18	16	NA	CASSPPGGGSRETQYF	TGTGCCAGCTCACCACCAGGGGGGGGCTCCCGCGAGACCCAGTACTTC
TRBJ1-2	NA	TRBV4-1	16	NA	CASSQGRGGPIGGYTF	TGCGCCAGCAGCCAAGGACGGGGGGGCCCTATTGGGGGCTACACCTTC
TRBJ2-1	TRBD2	TRBV6-6	14	once	CASSPYSGGNEQFF	TGTGCCAGCAGCCCTTATTCGGGAGGCAATGAGCAGTTCTTC
TRBJ1-5	TRBD1	TRBV6-1	16	NA	CASSEITGGPFAPQHF	TGTGCCAGCAGTGAAATCACAGGGGGCCCTTTTGCGCCCCAGCATTTT
TRBJ1-1	NA	TRBV9	13	NA	CASSSGIDTEAFF	TGTGCCAGCAGCTCAGGGATCGACACTGAAGCTTTCTTT
TRBJ2-2	NA	TRBV7-9	14	NA	CASKQGGITGELFF	TGTGCCAGCAAACAGGGCGGAATCACCGGGGAGCTGTTTTTT
TRBJ1-6	NA	TRBV4-2	15	NA	CASSQEDQGGSPLHF	TGTGCCAGCAGCCAAGAGGACCAGGGCGGATCACCCCTCCACTTT
TRBJ1-1	TRBD1	TRBV7-9	16	NA	CASSQQGLAQNTEAFF	TGTGCCAGCAGCCAACAGGGGCTCGCGCAGAACACTGAAGCTTTCTTT
TRBJ2-5	TRBD2	TRBV29-1	12	NA	CSVVAGGETQYF	TGCAGCGTTGTTGCGGGGGGAGAGACCCAGTACTTC
TRBJ1-1	NA	TRBV5-4	15	NA	CASSLQGGWHTEAFF	TGTGCCAGCAGCTTACAGGGAGGGTGGCACACTGAAGCTTTCTTT
TRBJ2-2	NA	TRBV7-7	14	few	CASSTNSETGELFF	TGTGCCAGCAGCACTAATAGCGAAACCGGGGAGCTGTTTTTT
TRBJ1-5	TRBD1	TRBV19	13	NA	CASRLGQYQPQHF	TGTGCCAGTAGATTGGGACAGTATCAGCCCCAGCATTTT
TRBJ1-6	NA	TRBV6-1	15	once	CASSELGGNDSPLHF	TGTGCCAGCAGTGAACTGGGAGGGAATGATTCACCCCTCCACTTT
TRBJ2-3	TRBD2	TRBV5-1	16	NA	CASSRTSGGMMDTQYF	TGCGCCAGCAGCAGGACTAGCGGGGGCATGATGGATACGCAGTATTTT
TRBJ2-7	NA	TRBV28	13	NA	CASMWANTYEQYF	TGTGCCAGCATGTGGGCCAACACCTACGAGCAGTACTTC
TRBJ1-1	NA	TRBV29-1	15	once	CSVGGQSSMNTEAFF	TGCAGCGTTGGAGGGCAAAGTTCGATGAACACTGAAGCTTTCTTT